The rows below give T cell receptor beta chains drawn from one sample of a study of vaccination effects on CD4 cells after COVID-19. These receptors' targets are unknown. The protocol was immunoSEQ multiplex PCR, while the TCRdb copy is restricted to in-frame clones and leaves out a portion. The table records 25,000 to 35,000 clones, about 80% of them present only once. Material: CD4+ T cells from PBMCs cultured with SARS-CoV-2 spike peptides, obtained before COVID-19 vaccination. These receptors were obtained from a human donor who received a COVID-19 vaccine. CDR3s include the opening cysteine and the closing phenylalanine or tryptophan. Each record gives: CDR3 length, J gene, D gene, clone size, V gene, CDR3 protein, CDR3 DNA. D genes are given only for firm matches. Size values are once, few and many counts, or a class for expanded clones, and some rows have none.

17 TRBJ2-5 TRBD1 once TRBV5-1 CASSWGQGGWAQETQYF TGCGCCAGCAGCTGGGGACAGGGAGGATGGGCACAAGAGACCCAGTACTTC
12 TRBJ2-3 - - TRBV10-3 CAIGVDADTQYF TGTGCCATCGGGGTAGATGCAGATACGCAGTATTTT
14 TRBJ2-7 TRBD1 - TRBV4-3 CASSQEAGGYEQYF TGCGCCAGCAGCCAAGAGGCAGGGGGATACGAGCAGTACTTC
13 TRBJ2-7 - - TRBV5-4 CASRFPEGGEQYF TGTGCCAGCAGGTTCCCGGAGGGTGGCGAGCAGTACTTC
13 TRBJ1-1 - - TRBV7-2 CASSPQVNTEAFF TGTGCCAGCAGCCCACAGGTTAACACTGAAGCTTTCTTT
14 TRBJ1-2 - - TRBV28 CATTIPQGSYGYTF TGTGCCACTACGATCCCCCAGGGTAGCTATGGCTACACCTTC
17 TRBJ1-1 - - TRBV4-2 CASSQDPFRVSNTEAFF TGTGCCAGCAGCCAAGATCCTTTCAGGGTATCGAACACTGAAGCTTTCTTT
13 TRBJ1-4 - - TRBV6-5 CASSYSVREKLFF TGTGCCAGCAGTTACTCTGTGAGAGAAAAACTGTTTTTT
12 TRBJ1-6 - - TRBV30 CAWSVPLGALHF TGTGCCTGGAGTGTGCCCCTAGGGGCCCTCCACTTT
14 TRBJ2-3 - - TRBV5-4 CASSTNRGTDTQYF TGTGCCAGCAGCACGAATCGAGGGACAGATACGCAGTATTTT
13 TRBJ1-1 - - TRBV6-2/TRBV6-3 CASSFGENTEAFF TGTGCCAGCAGTTTCGGGGAGAACACTGAAGCTTTCTTT
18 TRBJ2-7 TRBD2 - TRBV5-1 CASSSDAGTSVEPYEQYF TGCGCCAGCAGCTCGGATGCCGGGACTAGCGTAGAACCCTACGAGCAGTACTTC
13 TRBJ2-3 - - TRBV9 CASSVGGTDTQYF TGTGCCAGCAGCGTAGGTGGTACAGATACGCAGTATTTT
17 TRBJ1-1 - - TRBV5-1 CASSLAGGRSANTEAFF TGCGCCAGCAGCTTGGCCGGGGGAAGGTCCGCTAACACTGAAGCTTTCTTT